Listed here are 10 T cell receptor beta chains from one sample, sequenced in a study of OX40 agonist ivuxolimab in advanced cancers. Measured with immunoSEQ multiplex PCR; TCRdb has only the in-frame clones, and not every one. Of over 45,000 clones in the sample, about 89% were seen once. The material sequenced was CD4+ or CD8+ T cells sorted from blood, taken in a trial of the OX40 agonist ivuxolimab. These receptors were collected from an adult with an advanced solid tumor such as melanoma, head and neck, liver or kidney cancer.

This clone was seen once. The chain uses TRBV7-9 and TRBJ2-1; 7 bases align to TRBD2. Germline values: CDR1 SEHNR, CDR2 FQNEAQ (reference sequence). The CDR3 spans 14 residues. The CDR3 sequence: CTLGQGGSYNEQFF. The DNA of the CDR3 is TGTACTTTAGGGCAGGGAGGGTCCTACAATGAGCAGTTCTTC.

The CDR3 sequence is CASRGYRGLFRDTEAFF. CDR3 sequence (DNA): TGTGCCAGCAGAGGATACAGGGGGTTATTTCGGGACACTGAAGCTTTCTTT. The J gene is TRBJ1-1, the V gene TRBV2; 8 nucleotides align to TRBD1. Germline V CDR1 and CDR2: SNHLY, FYNNEI. The CDR3 length is 17 residues. V gave up 6 bases and J gave up 3 bases; unmatched junction bases: 15. Variable domain in full (rest from reference TRBV2 and TRBJ1-1): EPEVTQTPSHQVTQMGQEVILRCVPISNHLYFYWYRQILGQKVEFLVSFYNNEISEKSEIFDDQFSVERPDGSNFTLKIRSTKLEDSAMYFCASRGYRGLFRDTEAFFGQGTRLTVV.

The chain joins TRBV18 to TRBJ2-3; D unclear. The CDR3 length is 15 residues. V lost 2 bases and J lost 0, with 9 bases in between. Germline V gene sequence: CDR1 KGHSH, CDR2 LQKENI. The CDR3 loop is CASSPATASTDTQYF. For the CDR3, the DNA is TGTGCCAGCTCACCAGCTACAGCCAGCACAGATACGCAGTATTTT.

This CDR3 reads CAIGSSYEQYF. The DNA of the CDR3 is TGTGCCATCGGTTCATCCTACGAGCAGTACTTC. The rearrangement joins TRBV2 to TRBJ2-7; the D is unclear. Germline-derived CDR1 and CDR2 are SNHLY and FYNNEI. The CDR3 has 11 amino acids. V gave up 10 bases and J gave up 1 base, with 8 bases separating them.

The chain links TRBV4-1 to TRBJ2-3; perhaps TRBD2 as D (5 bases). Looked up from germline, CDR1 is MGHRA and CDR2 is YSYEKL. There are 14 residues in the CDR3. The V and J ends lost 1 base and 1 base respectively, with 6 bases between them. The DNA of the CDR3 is TGCGCCAGCAGCCAAGCGAGGGGCACAGATACGCAGTATTTT. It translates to CASSQARGTDTQYF.

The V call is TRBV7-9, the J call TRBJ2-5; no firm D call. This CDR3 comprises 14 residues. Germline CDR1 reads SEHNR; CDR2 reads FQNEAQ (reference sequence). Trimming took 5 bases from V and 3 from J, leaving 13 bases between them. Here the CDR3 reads CASSPIQQEETQYF. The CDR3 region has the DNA TGTGCCAGCAGCCCCATACAACAAGAAGAGACCCAGTACTTC.

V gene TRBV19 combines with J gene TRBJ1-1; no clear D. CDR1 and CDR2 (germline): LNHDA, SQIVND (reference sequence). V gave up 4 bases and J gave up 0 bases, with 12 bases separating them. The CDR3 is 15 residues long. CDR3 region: CASSTLIGMNTEAFF. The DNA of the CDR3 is TGTGCCAGTAGTACCCTGATAGGGATGAACACTGAAGCTTTCTTT. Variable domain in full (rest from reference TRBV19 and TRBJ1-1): DGGITQSPKYLFRKEGQNVTLSCEQNLNHDAMYWYRQDPGQGLRLIYYSQIVNDFQKGDIAEGYSVSREKKESFPLTVTSAQKNPTAFYLCASSTLIGMNTEAFFGQGTRLTVV.

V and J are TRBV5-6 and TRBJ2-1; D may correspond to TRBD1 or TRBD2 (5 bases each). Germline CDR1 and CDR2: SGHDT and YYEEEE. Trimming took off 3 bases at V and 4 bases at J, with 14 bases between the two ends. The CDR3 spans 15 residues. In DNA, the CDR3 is TGTGCCAGCAGCTACCGGGACGGGTCATACAATGAGCAGTTCTTC. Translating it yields CASSYRDGSYNEQFF.

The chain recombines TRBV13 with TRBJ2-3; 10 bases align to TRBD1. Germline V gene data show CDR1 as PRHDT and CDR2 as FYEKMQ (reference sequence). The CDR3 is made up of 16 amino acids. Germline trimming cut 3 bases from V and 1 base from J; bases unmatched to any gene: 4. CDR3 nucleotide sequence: TGTGCCAGCAGCTTGGGACAGGGGAGAGGCACAGATACGCAGTATTTT. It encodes CASSLGQGRGTDTQYF.

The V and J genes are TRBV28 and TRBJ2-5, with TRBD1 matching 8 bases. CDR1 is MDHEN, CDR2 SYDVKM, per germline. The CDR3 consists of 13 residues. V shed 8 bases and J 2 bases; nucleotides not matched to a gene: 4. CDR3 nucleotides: TGTGCCAGCGGGGGACAGGCACAAGAGACCCAGTACTTC. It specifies CASGGQAQETQYF.